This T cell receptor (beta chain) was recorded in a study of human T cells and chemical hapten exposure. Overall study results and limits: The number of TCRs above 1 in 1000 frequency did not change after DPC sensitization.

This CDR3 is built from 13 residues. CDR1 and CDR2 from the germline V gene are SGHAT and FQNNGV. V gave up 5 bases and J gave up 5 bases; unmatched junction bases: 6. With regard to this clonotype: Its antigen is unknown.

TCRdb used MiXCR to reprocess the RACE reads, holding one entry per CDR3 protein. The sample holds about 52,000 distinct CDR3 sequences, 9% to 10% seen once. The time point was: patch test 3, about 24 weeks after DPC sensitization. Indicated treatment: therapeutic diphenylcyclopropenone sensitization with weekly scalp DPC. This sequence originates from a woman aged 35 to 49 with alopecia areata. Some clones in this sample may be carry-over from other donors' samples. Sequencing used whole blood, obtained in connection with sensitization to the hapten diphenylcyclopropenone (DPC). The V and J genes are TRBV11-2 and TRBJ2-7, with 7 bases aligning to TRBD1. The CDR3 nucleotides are TGTGCCAGCAGCACGGACAGGTTAAACGAGCAGTACTTC. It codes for CASSTDRLNEQYF. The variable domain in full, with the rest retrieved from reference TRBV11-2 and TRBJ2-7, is EAGVAQSPRYKIIEKRQSVAFWCNPISGHATLYWYQQILGQGPKLLIQFQNNGVVDDSQLPKDRFSAERLKGVDSTLKIQPAKLEDSAVYLCASSTDRLNEQYFGPGTRLTVT.